The rows below give T cell receptor beta chains drawn from one sample of a study of blood T cell repertoires in COVID-19. The method was immunoSEQ multiplex PCR; TCRdb's version includes in-frame clones alone and lacks a portion of them. The repertoire holds a few hundred thousand clones, with roughly 90% as singletons. Sequencing was carried out using peripheral blood. Receptors originate from a woman aged 25 to 45 with COVID-19, enrolled during active disease. Both conserved end residues are part of each CDR3. The D gene is left open where the match is weak. Rows give clone size only sometimes, using once, few, many, or a class for an expanded clone.

clone_size: .
d_call: .
j_call: TRBJ2-2
v_call: TRBV2
cdr3_nt: TGTGCCACCCCCCTGGGGGGGCGCGGCACCGGGGAGCTGTTTTTT
cdr3_aa: CATPLGGRGTGELFF

clone_size: .
d_call: TRBD2
j_call: TRBJ2-3
v_call: TRBV9
cdr3_nt: TGTGCCAGCAGCGCCACCGGGACTACCGGTACAGATACGCAGTATTTT
cdr3_aa: CASSATGTTGTDTQYF

clone_size: .
d_call: .
j_call: TRBJ1-1
v_call: TRBV11-3
cdr3_nt: TGTGCCAGCGGACCCGGACAGATCAACACTGAAGCTTTCTTT
cdr3_aa: CASGPGQINTEAFF

clone_size: .
d_call: TRBD1
j_call: TRBJ2-7
v_call: TRBV5-1
cdr3_nt: TGCGCCAGCAGCGGGGACAGGGGGCTTGGCGAGCAGTACTTC
cdr3_aa: CASSGDRGLGEQYF

clone_size: few
d_call: TRBD1
j_call: TRBJ1-3
v_call: TRBV11-2
cdr3_nt: TGTGCCAGCAGCTCTGGACAGGGTATGCGGGACACCATATATTTT
cdr3_aa: CASSSGQGMRDTIYF

clone_size: .
d_call: .
j_call: TRBJ2-4
v_call: TRBV6-5
cdr3_nt: TGTGCCAGCAGACCGGACGGAGGGAACATTCAGTACTTC
cdr3_aa: CASRPDGGNIQYF

clone_size: .
d_call: .
j_call: TRBJ1-5
v_call: TRBV4-1
cdr3_nt: TGCGCCAGCAGCCAAGATTTGGCAGGGAGCAATCAGCCCCAGCATTTT
cdr3_aa: CASSQDLAGSNQPQHF

clone_size: .
d_call: TRBD2
j_call: TRBJ2-2
v_call: TRBV5-1
cdr3_nt: TGCGCCAGCAGCTTGGAGGGACTAGCGGGAGTCGGCAACACCGGGGAGCTGTTTTTT
cdr3_aa: CASSLEGLAGVGNTGELFF

clone_size: .
d_call: .
j_call: TRBJ2-7
v_call: TRBV6-5
cdr3_nt: TGTGCCAGCAGTTACGGGGCCCTTGAGCAGTACTTC
cdr3_aa: CASSYGALEQYF

clone_size: .
d_call: .
j_call: TRBJ1-4
v_call: TRBV27
cdr3_nt: TGTGCCAGCAGTCTATCAGGGGTGGGGTTCGGAGCTAATGAAAAACTGTTTTTT
cdr3_aa: CASSLSGVGFGANEKLFF

clone_size: .
d_call: TRBD1
j_call: TRBJ1-1
v_call: TRBV7-6
cdr3_nt: TGTGCCAGCAGCTTAGGTACAGGGGTGACTGAAGCTTTCTTT
cdr3_aa: CASSLGTGVTEAFF